This paragraph reports one T cell receptor (beta chain). Its target is unknown. With survey level as its setting, the immunoSEQ assay was v3.0. Per-sample targets for sequencing were about 35,000-50,000 T-cell genomes. Using immunoSEQ multiplex PCR, the repertoire was profiled, and TCRdb retains in-frame clones only, with some absent. The sample records tens of thousands of clones, roughly 84% being singletons. This sample was included in a study of long-term antiretroviral therapy in people with HIV. Overall study results and limits: Dominant in the repertoire at all time points were clones expanded before ART. Relative to transplant donor controls, diversity remained lower despite increasing after ART.

Trimming removed 2 bases from V and 8 bases from J; junction bases left unmatched: 9. The CDR3 runs to 15 residues. The germline CDR1 and CDR2 sequences are SGHNT and YYREEE (reference sequence). Every HIV-positive participant received treatment in the United States. The chain links TRBV5-4 to TRBJ2-1, with TRBD2 matching 8 bases. The receptor comes from a man aged 30-40 years with HIV. The sequences come from unsorted PBMCs, collected approximately 4.1 years after starting antiretroviral therapy. The DNA for the CDR3 is TGTGCCAGCAGCTTATCTAGCGGGCATTCTTATGAGCAGTTCTTC. This sequence encodes CASSLSSGHSYEQFF. Looking up the rest from reference TRBV5-4 and TRBJ2-1 gives the full variable domain: ETGVTQSPTHLIKTRGQQVTLRCSSQSGHNTVSWYQQALGQGPQFIFQYYREEENGRGNFPPRFSGLQFPNYSSELNVNALELDDSALYLCASSLSSGHSYEQFFGPGTRLTVL.